The rows below give T cell receptor beta chains drawn from one sample of a study of cytomegalovirus exposure and HLA in healthy donors. Generated by immunoSEQ multiplex PCR, the TCRdb table keeps only in-frame clones and is missing some. The data hold roughly 200,000 clones, with approximately 86% observed a single time. Sequencing input: PBMCs. These receptors were taken from a man aged 25-45 years in good health and CMV-seropositive. Each CDR3 is given with its conserved first and last residue.

TRBV7-9 CASATGAGNEKLFF
TRBV9 CASSFRLAGGPRDEQFF
TRBV6-6 CAIQAPPQVGGYTF
TRBV7-9 CASSQGGPGYTF
TRBV7-2 CASSLYVSTNEKLFF
TRBV9 CASSASGGHYGYTF
TRBV4-1 CASSHQRAGVSTGELFF
TRBV7-6 CASSLGGQVGEQYF
TRBV27 CASSPGATYEQYF
TRBV9 CASSPRGITYEQYF
TRBV5-4 CASSPGQGSWEQYF
TRBV18 CASSPMGKPLNTEAFF
TRBV6-5 CASSYGRGSTDTQYF
TRBV5-8 CASSPGQGWDTQYF
TRBV7-3 CASSLWGSYGYTF
TRBV4-3 CASRVGSYEQYF
TRBV4-3 CASSQAAGHIYGYTF
TRBV6-5 CASSYSRPKGNEQFF
TRBV6-4 CASRDGQGEQFF
TRBV12-5 CASGLVAEGLGQPQHF
TRBV5-6 CASSLWGEQYF
TRBV30 CASDRVNTGELFF
TRBV7-2 CASSLLAGTYEQYF
TRBV9 CASSVEDRLGEKLFF
TRBV29-1 CSVEDISDEQYF
TRBV7-3 CASSFKTGTSGRNPPNEQFF
TRBV19 CASSATGWYQPQHF
TRBV29-1 CSVAWGSSNTGELFF